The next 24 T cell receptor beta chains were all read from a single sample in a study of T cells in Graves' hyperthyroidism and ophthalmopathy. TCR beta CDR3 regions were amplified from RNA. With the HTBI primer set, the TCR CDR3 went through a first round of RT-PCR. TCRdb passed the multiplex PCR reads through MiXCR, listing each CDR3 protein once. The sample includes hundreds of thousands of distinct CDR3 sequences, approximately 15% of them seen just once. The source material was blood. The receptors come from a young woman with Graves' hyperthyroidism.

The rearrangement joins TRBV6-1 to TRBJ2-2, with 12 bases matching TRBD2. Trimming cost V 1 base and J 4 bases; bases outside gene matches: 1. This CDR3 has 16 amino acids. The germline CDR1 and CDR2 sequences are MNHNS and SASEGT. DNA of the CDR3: TGTGCCAGCAGTGAAGGACTAGCGGGAGTCACCGGGGAGCTGTTTTTT. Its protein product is CASSEGLAGVTGELFF.

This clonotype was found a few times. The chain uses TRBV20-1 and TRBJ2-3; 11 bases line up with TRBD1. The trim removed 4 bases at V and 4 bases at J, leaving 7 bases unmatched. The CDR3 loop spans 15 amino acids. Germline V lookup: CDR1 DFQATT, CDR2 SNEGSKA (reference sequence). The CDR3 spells CSANRPGQGADTQYF. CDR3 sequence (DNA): TGCAGTGCTAACCGGCCGGGACAGGGGGCAGATACGCAGTATTTT.

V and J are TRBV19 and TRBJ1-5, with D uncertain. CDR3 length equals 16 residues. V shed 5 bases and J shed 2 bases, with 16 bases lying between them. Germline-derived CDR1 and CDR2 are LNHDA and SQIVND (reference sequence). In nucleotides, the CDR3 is TGTGCCAGTAGTCTCGCCGCGCGGGGAGGCAATCAGCCCCAGCATTTT. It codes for CASSLAARGGNQPQHF.

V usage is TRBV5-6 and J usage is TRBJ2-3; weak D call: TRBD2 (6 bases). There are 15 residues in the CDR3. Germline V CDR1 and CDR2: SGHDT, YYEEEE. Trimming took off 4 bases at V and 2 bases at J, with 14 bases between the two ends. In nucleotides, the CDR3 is TGTGCCAGCAGCGAGCCGGGACTCAACACAGATACGCAGTATTTT. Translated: CASSEPGLNTDTQYF.

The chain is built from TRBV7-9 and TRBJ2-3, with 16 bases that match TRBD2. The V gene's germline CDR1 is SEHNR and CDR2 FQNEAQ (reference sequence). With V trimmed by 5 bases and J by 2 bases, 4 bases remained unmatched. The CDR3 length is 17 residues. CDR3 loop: CASSLGTSGGDTDTQYF. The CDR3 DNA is TGTGCCAGCAGCCTCGGGACTAGCGGGGGGGACACAGATACGCAGTATTTT.

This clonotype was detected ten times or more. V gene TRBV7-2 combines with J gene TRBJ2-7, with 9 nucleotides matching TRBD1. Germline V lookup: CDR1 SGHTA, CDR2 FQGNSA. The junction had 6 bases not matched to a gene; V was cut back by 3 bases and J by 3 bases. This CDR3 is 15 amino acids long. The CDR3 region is CASSFSGTGIYEQYF. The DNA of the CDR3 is TGTGCCAGCAGCTTTTCCGGGACAGGGATCTACGAGCAGTACTTC.

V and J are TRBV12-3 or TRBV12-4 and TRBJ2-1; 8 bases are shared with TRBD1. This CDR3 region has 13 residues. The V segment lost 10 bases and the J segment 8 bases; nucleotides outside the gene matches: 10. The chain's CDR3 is CATQTGVSDEQFF. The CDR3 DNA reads TGTGCCACCCAGACAGGGGTCAGCGATGAGCAGTTCTTC.

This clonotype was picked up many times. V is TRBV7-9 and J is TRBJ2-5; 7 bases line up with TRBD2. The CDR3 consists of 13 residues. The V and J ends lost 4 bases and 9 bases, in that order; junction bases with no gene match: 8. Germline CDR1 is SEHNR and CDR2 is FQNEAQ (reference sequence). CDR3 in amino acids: CASSWGGGAAQYF. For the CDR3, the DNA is TGTGCCAGCAGCTGGGGGGGAGGAGCCGCCCAGTACTTC.

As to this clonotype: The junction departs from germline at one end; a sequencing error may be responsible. The CDR3 region has the DNA TGTGTCAGCAGCGTACCCGGGGGACAGGGGAACACTGAAGCTTTCTTT. Protein product: CVSSVPGGQGNTEAFF. The chain employs TRBV5-6 and TRBJ1-1; 9 bases fit TRBD1. Looked up from germline, CDR1 is SGHDT and CDR2 is YYEEEE. CDR3 size: 16 residues.

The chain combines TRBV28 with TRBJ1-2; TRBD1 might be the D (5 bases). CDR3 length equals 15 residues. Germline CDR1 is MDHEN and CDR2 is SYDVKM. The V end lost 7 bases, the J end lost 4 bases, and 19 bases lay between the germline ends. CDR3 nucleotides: TGTGCCAGCATCGTCCTGCAGGGATCGGGCTATGGCTACACCTTC. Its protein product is CASIVLQGSGYGYTF.

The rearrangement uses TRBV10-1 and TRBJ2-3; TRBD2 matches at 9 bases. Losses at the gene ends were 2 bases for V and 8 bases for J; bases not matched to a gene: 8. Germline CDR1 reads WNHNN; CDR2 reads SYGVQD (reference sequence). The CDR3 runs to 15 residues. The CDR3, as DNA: TGCGCCAGCAGTGAGACGGGCGGGAGGGCCGGTACGCAGTATTTT. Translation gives CASSETGGRAGTQYF.

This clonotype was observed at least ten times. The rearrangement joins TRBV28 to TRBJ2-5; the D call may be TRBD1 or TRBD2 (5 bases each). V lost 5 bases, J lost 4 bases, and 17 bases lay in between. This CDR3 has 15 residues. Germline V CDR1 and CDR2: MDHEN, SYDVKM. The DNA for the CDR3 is TGTGCCAGCAGTCCCGGGACCTCGGGGCGAGAGACCCAGTACTTC. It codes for CASSPGTSGRETQYF.

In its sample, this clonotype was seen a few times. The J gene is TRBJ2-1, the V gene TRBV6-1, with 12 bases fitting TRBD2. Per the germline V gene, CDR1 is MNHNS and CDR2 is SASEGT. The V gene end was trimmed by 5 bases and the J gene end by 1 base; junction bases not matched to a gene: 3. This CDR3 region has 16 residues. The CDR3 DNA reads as TGTGCCAGCAGTCCTCTAGCGGGAGGGTCCTACAATGAGCAGTTCTTC. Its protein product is CASSPLAGGSYNEQFF.

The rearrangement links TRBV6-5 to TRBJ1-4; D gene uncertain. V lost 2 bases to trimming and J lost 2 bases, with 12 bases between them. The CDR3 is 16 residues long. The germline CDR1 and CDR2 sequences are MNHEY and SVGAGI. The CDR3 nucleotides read TGTGCCAGCAGTTACAGGACCTTCGCGACTAATGAAAAACTGTTTTTT. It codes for CASSYRTFATNEKLFF.

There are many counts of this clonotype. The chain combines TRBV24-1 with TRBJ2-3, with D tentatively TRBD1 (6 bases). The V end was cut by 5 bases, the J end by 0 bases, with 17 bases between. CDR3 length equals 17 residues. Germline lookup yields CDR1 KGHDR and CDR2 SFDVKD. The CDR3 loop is CATSVGADSLSTDTQYF. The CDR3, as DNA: TGTGCCACCAGTGTGGGGGCCGACAGCCTAAGCACAGATACGCAGTATTTT.

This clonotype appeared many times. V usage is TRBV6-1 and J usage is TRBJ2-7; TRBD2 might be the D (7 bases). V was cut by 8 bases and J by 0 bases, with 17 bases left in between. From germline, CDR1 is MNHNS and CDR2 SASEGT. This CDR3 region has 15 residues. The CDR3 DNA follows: TGTGCCAGCCCTAAGGGGGGGAGTTACTCCTACGAGCAGTACTTC. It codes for CASPKGGSYSYEQYF.

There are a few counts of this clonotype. The CDR3 DNA reads TGTGCCAGCAGTGACTGGGTGGTAGCTTTCTTT. It codes for CASSDWVVAFF. The V and J genes are TRBV25-1 and TRBJ1-1; D unresolved. CDR1 MGHDK and CDR2 SYGVNS come from the germline V gene. The CDR3 loop spans 11 amino acids. Trimming stripped 3 bases from V and 10 bases from J, with 9 bases between.

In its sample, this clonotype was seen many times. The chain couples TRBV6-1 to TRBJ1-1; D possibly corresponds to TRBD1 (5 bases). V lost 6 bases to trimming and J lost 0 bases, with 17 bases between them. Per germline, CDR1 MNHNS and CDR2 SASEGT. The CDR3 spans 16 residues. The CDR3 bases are TGTGCCAGCAGGCCCGGACAATGGATTATGAACACTGAAGCTTTCTTT. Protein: CASRPGQWIMNTEAFF.

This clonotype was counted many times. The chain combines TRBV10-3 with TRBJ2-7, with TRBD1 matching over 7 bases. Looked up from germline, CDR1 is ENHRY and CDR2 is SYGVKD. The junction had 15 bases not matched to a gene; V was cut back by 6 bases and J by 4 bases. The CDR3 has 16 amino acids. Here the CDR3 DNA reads TGTGCCATCAGACCGACAGGGCTCGCCCATCGGTACGAGCAGTACTTC. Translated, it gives CAIRPTGLAHRYEQYF.

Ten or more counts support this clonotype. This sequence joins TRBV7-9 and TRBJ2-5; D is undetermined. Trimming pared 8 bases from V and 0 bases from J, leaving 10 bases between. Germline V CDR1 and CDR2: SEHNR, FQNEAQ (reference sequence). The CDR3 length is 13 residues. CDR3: CASLNEYQETQYF. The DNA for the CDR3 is TGTGCCAGCTTAAACGAGTACCAAGAGACCCAGTACTTC.

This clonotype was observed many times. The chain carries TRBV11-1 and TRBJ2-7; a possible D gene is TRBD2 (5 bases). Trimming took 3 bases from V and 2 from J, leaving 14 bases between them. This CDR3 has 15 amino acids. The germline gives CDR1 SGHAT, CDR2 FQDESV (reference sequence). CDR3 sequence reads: CASSLVEGPPYEQYF. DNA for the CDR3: TGTGCCAGCAGCTTGGTTGAGGGCCCCCCCTACGAGCAGTACTTC.

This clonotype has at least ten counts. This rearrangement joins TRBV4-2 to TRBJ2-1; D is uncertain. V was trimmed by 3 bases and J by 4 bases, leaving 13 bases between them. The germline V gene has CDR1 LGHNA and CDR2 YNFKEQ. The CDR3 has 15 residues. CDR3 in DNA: TGTGCCAGCAGCCAGGAACCGGGCACATACAATGAGCAGTTCTTC. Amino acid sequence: CASSQEPGTYNEQFF.

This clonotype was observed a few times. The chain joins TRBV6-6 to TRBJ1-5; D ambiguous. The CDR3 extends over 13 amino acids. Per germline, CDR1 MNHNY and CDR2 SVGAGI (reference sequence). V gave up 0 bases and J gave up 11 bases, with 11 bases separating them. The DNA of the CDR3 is TGTGCCAGCAGTTACTCGAATGGGGAGGCCCAGCATTTT. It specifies CASSYSNGEAQHF.

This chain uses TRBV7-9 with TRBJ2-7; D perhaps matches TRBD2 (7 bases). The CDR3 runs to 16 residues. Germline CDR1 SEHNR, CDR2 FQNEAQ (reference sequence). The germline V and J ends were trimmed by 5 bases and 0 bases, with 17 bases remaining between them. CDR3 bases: TGTGCCAGCAGCAGTGAAGGGGCGGGGGCCTCCTACGAGCAGTACTTC. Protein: CASSSEGAGASYEQYF.